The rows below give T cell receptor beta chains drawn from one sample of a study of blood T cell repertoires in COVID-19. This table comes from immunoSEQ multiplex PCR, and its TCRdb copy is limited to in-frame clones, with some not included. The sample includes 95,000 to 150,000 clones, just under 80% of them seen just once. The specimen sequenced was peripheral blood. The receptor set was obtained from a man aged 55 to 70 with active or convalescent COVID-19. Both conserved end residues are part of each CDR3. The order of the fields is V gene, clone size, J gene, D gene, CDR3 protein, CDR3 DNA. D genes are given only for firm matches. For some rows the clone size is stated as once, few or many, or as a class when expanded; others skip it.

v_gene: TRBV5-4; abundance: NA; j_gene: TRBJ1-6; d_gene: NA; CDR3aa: CASSLARVNSPLHF; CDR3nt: TGTGCCAGCAGCTTAGCCAGGGTTAATTCACCCCTCCACTTT
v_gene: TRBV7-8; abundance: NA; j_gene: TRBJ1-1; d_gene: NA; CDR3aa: CASSLEQARMAFF; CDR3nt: TGTGCCAGCAGCTTAGAACAGGCCCGAATGGCTTTCTTT
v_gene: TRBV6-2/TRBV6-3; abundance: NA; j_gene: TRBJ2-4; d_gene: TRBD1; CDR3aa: CASTPTGGANIQYF; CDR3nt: TGTGCCAGCACCCCGACAGGGGGCGCGAACATTCAGTACTTC
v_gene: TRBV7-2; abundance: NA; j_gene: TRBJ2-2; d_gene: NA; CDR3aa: CASSLVAGPAGELFF; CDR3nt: TGTGCCAGCAGCTTAGTGGCAGGGCCGGCCGGGGAGCTGTTTTTT
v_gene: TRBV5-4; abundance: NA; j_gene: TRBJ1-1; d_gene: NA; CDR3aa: CASSQLRTNEAFF; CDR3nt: TGTGCCAGCAGCCAACTACGAACCAACGAAGCTTTCTTT
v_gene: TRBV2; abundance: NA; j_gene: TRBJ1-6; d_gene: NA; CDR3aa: CASSTFTENSPLHF; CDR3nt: TGTGCCAGCAGTACATTTACGGAGAATTCACCCCTCCACTTT
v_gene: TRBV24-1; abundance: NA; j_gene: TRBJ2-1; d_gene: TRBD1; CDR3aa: CATSEPGTGGDEQFF; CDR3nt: TGTGCCACCAGTGAACCCGGGACAGGGGGGGATGAGCAGTTCTTC
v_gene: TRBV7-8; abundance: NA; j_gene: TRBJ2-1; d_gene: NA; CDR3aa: CASSPRRSRGFSEQFF; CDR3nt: TGTGCCAGCAGCCCTAGGCGGTCTAGGGGATTTAGTGAGCAGTTCTTC
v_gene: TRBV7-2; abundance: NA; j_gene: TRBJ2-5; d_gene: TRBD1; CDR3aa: CASSLAGQGETQYF; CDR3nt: TGTGCCAGCAGCTTGGCAGGACAGGGAGAGACCCAGTACTTC
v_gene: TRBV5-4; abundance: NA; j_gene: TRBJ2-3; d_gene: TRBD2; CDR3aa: CASTPGLAEGGTQYF; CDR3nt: TGTGCCAGCACCCCCGGGCTAGCGGAAGGAGGTACGCAGTATTTT
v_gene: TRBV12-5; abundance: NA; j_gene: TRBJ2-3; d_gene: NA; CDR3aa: CASGGGRGTDTQYF; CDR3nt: TGTGCTAGTGGCGGAGGCCGGGGCACAGATACGCAGTATTTT
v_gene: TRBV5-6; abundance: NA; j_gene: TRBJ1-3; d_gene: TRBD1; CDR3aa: CASSRAGTGGSGNTIYF; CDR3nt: TGTGCCAGCAGCCGGGCGGGGACAGGGGGCTCTGGAAACACCATATATTTT
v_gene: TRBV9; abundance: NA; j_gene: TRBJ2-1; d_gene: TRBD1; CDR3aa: CASSALPGQGNEQFF; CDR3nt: TGTGCCAGCAGCGCTCTCCCGGGACAGGGCAATGAGCAGTTCTTC
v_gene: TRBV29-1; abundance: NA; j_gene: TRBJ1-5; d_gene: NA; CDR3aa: CSVVTGPNQPQHF; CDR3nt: TGCAGCGTTGTGACAGGCCCAAATCAGCCCCAGCATTTT
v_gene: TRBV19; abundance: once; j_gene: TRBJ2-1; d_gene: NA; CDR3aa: CASSTPGATLGNEQFF; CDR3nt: TGTGCCAGTAGTACCCCAGGGGCAACCTTGGGTAATGAGCAGTTCTTC
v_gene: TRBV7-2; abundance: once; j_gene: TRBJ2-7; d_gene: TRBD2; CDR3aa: CASSTGASGNSEQYF; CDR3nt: TGTGCCAGCAGCACTGGGGCTAGCGGGAATTCCGAGCAGTACTTC
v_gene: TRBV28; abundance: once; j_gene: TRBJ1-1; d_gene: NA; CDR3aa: CASRLGSEAFF; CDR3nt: TGTGCCAGCCGTTTGGGGAGTGAAGCTTTCTTT
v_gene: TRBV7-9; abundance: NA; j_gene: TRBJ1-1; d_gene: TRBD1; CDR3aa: CASSHPTTGGRTEAFF; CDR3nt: TGTGCCAGCAGTCACCCGACGACAGGGGGCAGAACTGAAGCTTTCTTT
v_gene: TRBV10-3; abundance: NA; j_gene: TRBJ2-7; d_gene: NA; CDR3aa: CAISLASSGRGSHEQYF; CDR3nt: TGTGCCATCAGCTTGGCCAGCTCGGGCAGGGGCTCCCACGAGCAGTACTTC
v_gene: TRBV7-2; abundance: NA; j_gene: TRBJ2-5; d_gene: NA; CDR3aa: CASSLAMAGETQYF; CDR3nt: TGTGCCAGCAGCCTAGCTATGGCGGGGGAGACCCAGTACTTC
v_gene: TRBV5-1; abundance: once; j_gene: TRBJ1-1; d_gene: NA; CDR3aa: CASSTFLDTEAFF; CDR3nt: TGCGCCAGCAGCACTTTTCTGGACACTGAAGCTTTCTTT
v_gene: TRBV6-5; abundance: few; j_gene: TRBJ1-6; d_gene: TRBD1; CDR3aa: CASSTGGDSPLHF; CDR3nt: TGTGCCAGCAGTACAGGGGGGGATTCACCCCTCCACTTT
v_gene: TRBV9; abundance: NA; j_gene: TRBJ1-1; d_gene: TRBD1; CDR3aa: CASSPRQGVYTEAFF; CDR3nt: TGTGCCAGCAGCCCACGACAGGGAGTATACACTGAAGCTTTCTTT
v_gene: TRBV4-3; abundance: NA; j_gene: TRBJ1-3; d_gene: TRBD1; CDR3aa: CAINRIGTVSGNTIYF; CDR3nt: TGCGCCATTAACCGAATCGGGACAGTCTCTGGAAACACCATATATTTT
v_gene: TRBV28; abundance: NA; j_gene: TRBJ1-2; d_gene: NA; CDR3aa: CASNTGEGVANYGYTF; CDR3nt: TGTGCCAGCAACACAGGAGAAGGGGTTGCGAACTATGGCTACACCTTC
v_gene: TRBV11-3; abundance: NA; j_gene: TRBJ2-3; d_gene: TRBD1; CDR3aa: CASSDRDRGAFAQYF; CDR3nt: TGTGCCAGCAGTGACCGGGACAGGGGTGCGTTTGCGCAGTATTTT
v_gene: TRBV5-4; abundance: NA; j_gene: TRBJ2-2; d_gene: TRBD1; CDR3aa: CASTPRRGQDGELFF; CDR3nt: TGTGCCAGCACCCCGCGAAGGGGGCAGGACGGGGAGCTGTTTTTT
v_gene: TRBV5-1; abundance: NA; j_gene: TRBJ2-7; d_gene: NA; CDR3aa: CASSFQPSDSFPYEQYF; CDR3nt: TGCGCCAGCAGCTTCCAACCTTCGGACAGTTTTCCCTACGAGCAGTACTTC
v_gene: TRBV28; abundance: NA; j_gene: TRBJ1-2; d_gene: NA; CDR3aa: CASSQRANYGYTF; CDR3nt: TGTGCCAGCAGTCAGAGGGCCAACTATGGCTACACCTTC
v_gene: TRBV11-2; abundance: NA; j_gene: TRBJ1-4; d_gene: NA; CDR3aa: CASSPRRGNEKLFF; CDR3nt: TGTGCCAGCAGCCCGAGGCGGGGAAATGAAAAACTGTTTTTT
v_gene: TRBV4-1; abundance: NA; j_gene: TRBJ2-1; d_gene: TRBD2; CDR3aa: CASRNPGTSSSDEQFF; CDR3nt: TGCGCCAGCAGGAACCCCGGGACTAGCTCCTCCGATGAGCAGTTCTTC
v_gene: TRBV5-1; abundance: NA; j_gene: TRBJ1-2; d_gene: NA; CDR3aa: CASSFTGYGYTF; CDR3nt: TGCGCCAGCAGCTTCACAGGGTATGGCTACACCTTC
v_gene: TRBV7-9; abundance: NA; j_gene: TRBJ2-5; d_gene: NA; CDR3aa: CASSSPGTQKETQYF; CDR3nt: TGTGCCAGCAGCTCCCCCGGGACTCAAAAAGAGACCCAGTACTTC
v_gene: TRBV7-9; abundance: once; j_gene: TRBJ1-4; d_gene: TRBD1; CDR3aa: CASSLGGDRKEKLFF; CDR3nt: TGTGCCAGCAGCTTAGGCGGGGACAGAAAAGAAAAACTGTTTTTT
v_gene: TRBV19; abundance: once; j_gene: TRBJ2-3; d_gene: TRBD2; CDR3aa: CASSSGRVGTDTQYF; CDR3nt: TGTGCCAGTAGTAGCGGGAGGGTGGGCACAGATACGCAGTATTTT
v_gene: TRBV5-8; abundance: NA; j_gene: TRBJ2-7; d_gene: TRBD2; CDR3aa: CASSLWVAGGISYEQYF; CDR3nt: TGTGCCAGCAGCTTGTGGGTAGCGGGGGGAATCTCCTACGAGCAGTACTTC
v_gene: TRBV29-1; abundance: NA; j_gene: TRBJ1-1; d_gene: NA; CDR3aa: CSVEGEQGKNTEAFF; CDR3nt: TGCAGCGTTGAAGGCGAACAGGGAAAGAACACTGAAGCTTTCTTT
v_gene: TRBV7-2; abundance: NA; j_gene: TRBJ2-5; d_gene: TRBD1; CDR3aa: CASSLGDRRGTQYF; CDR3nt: TGTGCCAGCAGCTTAGGGGACAGGAGGGGGACCCAGTACTTC
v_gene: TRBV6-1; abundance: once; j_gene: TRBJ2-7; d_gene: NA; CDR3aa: CASSDRLVEQYF; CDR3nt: TGTGCCAGCAGTGACAGACTGGTAGAGCAGTACTTC
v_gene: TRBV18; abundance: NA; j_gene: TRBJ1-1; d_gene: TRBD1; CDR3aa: CASSPRAGGKDTEAFF; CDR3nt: TGTGCCAGCTCACCACGGGCAGGGGGAAAGGACACTGAAGCTTTCTTT
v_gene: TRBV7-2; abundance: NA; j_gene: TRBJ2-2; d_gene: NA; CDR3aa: CASSRRDTGELFF; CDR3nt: TGTGCCAGCAGCCGCCGAGACACCGGGGAGCTGTTTTTT
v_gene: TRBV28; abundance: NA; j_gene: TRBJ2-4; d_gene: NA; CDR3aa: CASSFIQENKNIQYF; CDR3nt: TGTGCCAGCAGTTTCATACAGGAAAACAAAAACATTCAGTACTTC
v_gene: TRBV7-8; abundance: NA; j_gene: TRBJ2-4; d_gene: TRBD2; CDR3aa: CASSPTSGSGTKNIQYF; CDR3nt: TGTGCCAGCAGCCCGACTAGCGGGAGTGGGACCAAAAACATTCAGTACTTC
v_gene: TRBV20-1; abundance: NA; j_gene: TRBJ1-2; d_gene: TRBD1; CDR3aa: CSASTGAGYGYTF; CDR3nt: TGCAGTGCTAGTACAGGGGCCGGCTATGGCTACACCTTC
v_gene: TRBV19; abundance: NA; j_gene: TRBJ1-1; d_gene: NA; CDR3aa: CASTGFRGQAFF; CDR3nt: TGTGCCAGTACCGGATTCAGGGGTCAAGCTTTCTTT
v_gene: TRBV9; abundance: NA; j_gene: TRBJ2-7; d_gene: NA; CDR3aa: CASSVNPGMYEQYF; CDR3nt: TGTGCCAGCAGCGTAAACCCAGGGATGTACGAGCAGTACTTC
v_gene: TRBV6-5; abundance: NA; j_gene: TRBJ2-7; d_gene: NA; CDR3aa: CASRPHQAYEQYF; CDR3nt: TGTGCCAGCAGACCACACCAAGCCTACGAGCAGTACTTC
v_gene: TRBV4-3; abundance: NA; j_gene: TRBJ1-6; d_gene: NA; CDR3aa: CASSQDTVSPLHF; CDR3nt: TGCGCCAGCAGCCAAGATACAGTTTCACCCCTCCACTTT
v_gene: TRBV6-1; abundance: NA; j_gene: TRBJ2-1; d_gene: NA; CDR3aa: CASSEARRVNEQFF; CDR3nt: TGTGCCAGCAGTGAAGCGCGGAGAGTGAATGAGCAGTTCTTC
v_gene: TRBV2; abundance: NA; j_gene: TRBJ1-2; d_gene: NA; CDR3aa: CASSVARGYGYTF; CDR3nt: TGTGCCAGCAGTGTGGCACGGGGCTATGGCTACACCTTC
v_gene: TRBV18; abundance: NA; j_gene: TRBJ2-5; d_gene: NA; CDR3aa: CASSSNPGKKGETQYF; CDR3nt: TGTGCCAGCTCATCAAACCCCGGGAAGAAAGGGGAGACCCAGTACTTC
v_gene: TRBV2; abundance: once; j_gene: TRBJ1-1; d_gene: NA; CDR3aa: CASSEVNTEAFF; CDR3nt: TGTGCCAGCAGCGAGGTTAACACTGAAGCTTTCTTT
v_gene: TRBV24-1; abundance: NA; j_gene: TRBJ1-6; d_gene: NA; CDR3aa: CATSDLPRQPRSSYNSPLHF; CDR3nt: TGTGCCACCAGTGATTTACCCCGACAGCCTAGGAGCTCCTATAATTCACCCCTCCACTTT
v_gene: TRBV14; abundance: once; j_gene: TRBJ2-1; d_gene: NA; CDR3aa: CASSQRISGEQFF; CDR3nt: TGTGCCAGCAGCCAGCGGATCTCGGGTGAGCAGTTCTTC
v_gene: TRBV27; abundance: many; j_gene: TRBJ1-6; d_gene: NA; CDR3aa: CASRAGGGNSPLHF; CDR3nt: TGTGCCAGCAGGGCCGGGGGGGGTAATTCACCCCTCCACTTT
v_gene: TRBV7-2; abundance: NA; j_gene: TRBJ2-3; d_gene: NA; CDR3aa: CASSLVAALTDTQYF; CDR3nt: TGTGCCAGCAGCTTAGTAGCGGCCTTAACAGATACGCAGTATTTT
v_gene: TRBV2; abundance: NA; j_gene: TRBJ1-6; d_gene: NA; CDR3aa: CASSQGLPPLHF; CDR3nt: TGTGCCAGTTCCCAGGGACTACCACCCCTCCACTTT
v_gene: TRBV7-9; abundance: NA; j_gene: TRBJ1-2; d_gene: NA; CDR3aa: CASSLSDRFYGYTF; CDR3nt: TGTGCCAGCAGCTTGTCCGACAGGTTCTATGGCTACACCTTC